This passage covers 21 T cell receptor beta chains from one sample sequenced in a study of T cells in tumors after PD-1 blockade. Profiling relied on immunoSEQ multiplex PCR, and the TCRdb table lists in-frame clones only, not all of them. The sample shows roughly 50,000 clones, 79% of them seen only once. Sequenced material: PBMCs, taken before anti-PD-1 treatment. The origin of the receptors is a human donor with basal cell carcinoma.

This clone was observed a handful of times. This chain links TRBV19 with TRBJ1-5; D possibly corresponds to TRBD1 (6 bases). CDR1 and CDR2 from the germline V gene are LNHDA and SQIVND (reference sequence). The CDR3 covers 14 residues. Trimming took off 8 bases at V and 6 bases at J, with 17 bases between the two ends. The chain's CDR3 is CASRKKGGVQPQHF. The DNA of the CDR3 is TGTGCCAGTCGTAAGAAGGGGGGAGTTCAGCCCCAGCATTTT. Full variable domain (rest looked up from reference TRBV19 and TRBJ1-5): DGGITQSPKYLFRKEGQNVTLSCEQNLNHDAMYWYRQDPGQGLRLIYYSQIVNDFQKGDIAEGYSVSREKKESFPLTVTSAQKNPTAFYLCASRKKGGVQPQHFGDGTRLSIL.

This clone was counted between two and nine times. The V gene is TRBV29-1, the J gene TRBJ2-3; 12 positions agree with TRBD2. Trimming at V came to 0 bases and at J to 2 bases, leaving 3 bases not matched to a gene. Germline CDR1 reads SQVTM; CDR2 reads ANQGSEA. The CDR3 extends over 16 amino acids. The CDR3 loop reads CSVEEGLAGFTDTQYF. For the CDR3, the DNA is TGCAGCGTTGAAGAGGGACTAGCGGGTTTCACAGATACGCAGTATTTT.

CDR3 protein: CASTPAIVFRGPTHYGYTF. The DNA of the CDR3 is TGCGCCAGCACCCCTGCAATAGTATTTCGGGGACCTACCCACTATGGCTACACCTTC. This chain uses TRBV5-1 with TRBJ1-2; D might be TRBD1 (5 bases). Between the trimmed V and J ends, which lost 6 bases and 3 bases, there was a span of 30 bases. The CDR3 extends over 19 amino acids. The V gene's germline CDR1 is SGHRS and CDR2 YFSETQ. Full variable domain (rest looked up from reference TRBV5-1 and TRBJ1-2): KAGVTQTPRYLIKTRGQQVTLSCSPISGHRSVSWYQQTPGQGLQFLFEYFSETQRNKGNFPGRFSGRQFSNSRSEMNVSTLELGDSALYLCASTPAIVFRGPTHYGYTFGSGTRLTVV.

The chain uses TRBV12-3 or TRBV12-4 and TRBJ1-1, with unresolved D. With 7 bases removed from V and 4 bases from J, the gap between germline ends came to 13 bases. The length of the CDR3 is 13 residues. This CDR3 is CASTRGWATEAFF. The CDR3 DNA is TGTGCCAGCACCCGAGGGTGGGCCACTGAAGCTTTCTTT.

This clone was seen only a few times. V is TRBV2 and J is TRBJ2-2; 9 positions match TRBD2. Trimming removed 4 bases from V and 7 bases from J; junction bases left unmatched: 4. Germline V gene data show CDR1 as SNHLY and CDR2 as FYNNEI. This CDR3 is built from 14 residues. The CDR3 DNA follows: TGTGCCAGCAGTGTGGGACTAGCTAACGGGGAGCTGTTTTTT. It specifies CASSVGLANGELFF.

The chain combines TRBV12-3 or TRBV12-4 with TRBJ2-7; tentatively, D is TRBD1 or TRBD2 (5 bases each). This CDR3 comprises 13 residues. Trimming stripped 7 bases from V and 3 bases from J, with 13 bases between. The CDR3: CASTRGPNYEQYF. As DNA, the CDR3 is TGTGCCAGCACCCGGGGACCGAACTACGAGCAGTACTTC.

This chain uses TRBV7-9 with TRBJ2-5; D is ambiguous. Trimming cost V 5 bases and J 1 base, with 11 bases left between them. CDR3 length equals 14 residues. Germline assignment: CDR1 SEHNR and CDR2 FQNEAQ (reference sequence). The CDR3, as DNA: TGTGCCAGCAGCGTGGGATGGACCCAAGAGACCCAGTACTTC. Translated, it gives CASSVGWTQETQYF.

J is TRBJ1-1 and V is TRBV5-1; the D gene is possibly TRBD1 (5 bases). CDR1 and CDR2 from the germline V gene are SGHRS and YFSETQ. The CDR3 runs to 14 residues. V lost 0 bases, J lost 1 base, and 7 bases lay in between. The CDR3 here is CASSLDGGNTEAFF. The CDR3 DNA reads TGCGCCAGCAGCTTGGATGGGGGGAACACTGAAGCTTTCTTT.

The gene calls are TRBV28 and TRBJ1-2; D not certain. V gave up 7 bases and J gave up 6 bases, with 21 bases separating them. CDR1 is MDHEN, CDR2 SYDVKM, per germline. CDR3 length: 15 residues. In DNA form, the CDR3 reads TGTGCCAGCATGACCCTGAGCCAACTAATGCATGGCTACACCTTC. As protein: CASMTLSQLMHGYTF.

The CDR3 region is CASSDRNWDTQYF. For the CDR3, the DNA is TGTGCCAGCAGTGACAGGAATTGGGATACGCAGTATTTT. The gene calls are TRBV6-1 and TRBJ2-3; D remains ambiguous. The V end was cut by 3 bases, the J end by 6 bases, with 10 bases between. CDR3 length: 13 amino acids. Germline V CDR1 and CDR2: MNHNS, SASEGT.

The chain employs TRBV2 and TRBJ2-6; D is ambiguous. Trimming left V 7 bases short and J 4 bases short, with 14 bases between. The CDR3 contains 15 residues. Germline V gene lookup returns CDR1 SNHLY and CDR2 FYNNEI. CDR3 coding DNA: TGTGCCAGCAAGGTGAGGCAGGAGGGGGCCAACGTCCTGACTTTC. This gives the protein CASKVRQEGANVLTF.

The genes are TRBV19 and TRBJ2-1, with 8 bases fitting TRBD2. This CDR3 spans 17 amino acids. Germline-derived CDR1 and CDR2 are LNHDA and SQIVND (reference sequence). V dropped 1 base and J dropped 3; count of bases not matched to a gene: 8. DNA of the CDR3: TGTGCCAGTAGTATAGCCCCCCTAGCGGGCCACTACAATGAGCAGTTCTTC. Amino acid sequence: CASSIAPLAGHYNEQFF.

The chain combines TRBV24-1 with TRBJ1-1; D unresolved. The CDR3 length is 13 residues. Germline CDR1 reads KGHDR; CDR2 reads SFDVKD. The V and J ends lost 7 bases and 8 bases respectively, with 16 bases between them. The CDR3 protein is CATSASVRGEAFF. The DNA for the CDR3 is TGTGCCACCAGCGCTTCAGTCCGTGGGGAAGCTTTCTTT.

The gene calls are TRBV4-2 and TRBJ2-6; TRBD1 matches at 8 bases. V shed 1 base, J shed 0 bases, and the junction held 5 bases outside the gene matches. This CDR3 is 18 amino acids long. The germline V gene has CDR1 LGHNA and CDR2 YNFKEQ. The DNA of the CDR3 is TGTGCCAGCAGCCAAGTTCAGACAGGGGCCTCTGGGGCCAACGTCCTGACTTTC. Translated: CASSQVQTGASGANVLTF.

The chain carries TRBV5-6 and TRBJ2-1; D remains ambiguous. The germline V and J ends were trimmed by 2 bases and 0 bases, with 9 bases remaining between them. CDR3 size: 15 residues. Germline loops: CDR1 SGHDT, CDR2 YYEEEE. Here the CDR3 reads CASSFTASSYNEQFF. CDR3 bases: TGTGCCAGCAGCTTCACGGCTAGCTCCTACAATGAGCAGTTCTTC.

The genes are TRBV2 and TRBJ1-1, with D possibly being TRBD1 (5 bases). Germline CDR1 reads SNHLY; CDR2 reads FYNNEI. The V end lost 7 bases, the J end lost 1 base, and 13 bases lay between the germline ends. The CDR3 length is 14 residues. In DNA form, the CDR3 reads TGTGCCAGCACAACGCTCGGGGGGAACACTGAAGCTTTCTTT. Amino acids: CASTTLGGNTEAFF.

This chain uses TRBV20-1 with TRBJ2-1; D not resolved. Germline CDR1 DFQATT, CDR2 SNEGSKA (reference sequence). Trimming left V 5 bases short and J 8 bases short, with 10 bases between. This CDR3 comprises 11 residues. The CDR3: CSAARLDEQFF. CDR3 bases: TGCAGTGCTGCCCGATTAGATGAGCAGTTCTTC.

V gene TRBV5-6 combines with J gene TRBJ2-7, with no clear D. V gave up 5 bases and J gave up 3 bases, with 9 bases separating them. The germline V gene encodes CDR1 SGHDT and CDR2 YYEEEE. This CDR3 is built from 12 residues. The CDR3 loop reads CASSSLNYEQYF. CDR3 in DNA: TGTGCCAGCAGTTCTTTGAACTACGAGCAGTACTTC.

The chain has TRBV27 and TRBJ2-7; 11 nucleotides line up with TRBD2. The CDR3 loop spans 14 amino acids. V lost 6 bases to trimming and J lost 6 bases; unmatched junction nucleotides: 7. The germline CDR1 and CDR2 sequences are MNHEY and SMNVEV (reference sequence). In DNA form, the CDR3 reads TGTGCCAGCAGAATAGCGGGGGGGCCCTCCGAGCAGTACTTC. Amino acid sequence: CASRIAGGPSEQYF.

The chain couples TRBV5-4 to TRBJ1-2; D gene unclear. V lost 5 bases and J 3 bases, leaving 17 bases between the germline ends. Germline-derived CDR1 and CDR2 are SGHNT and YYREEE (reference sequence). The CDR3 totals 15 residues. The CDR3 bases are TGTGCCAGCAGTCGTGCAGGACTTGGGGACTATGGCTACACCTTC. This gives the protein CASSRAGLGDYGYTF.

The chain recombines TRBV28 with TRBJ2-1; 7 bases agree with TRBD2. V lost 2 bases and J lost 6; bases outside the gene matches: 1. Germline CDR1 and CDR2: MDHEN and SYDVKM. The CDR3 has 13 residues. CDR3 sequence: CASSLGGVNEQFF. CDR3 nucleotides: TGTGCCAGCAGTTTAGGGGGGGTCAATGAGCAGTTCTTC.